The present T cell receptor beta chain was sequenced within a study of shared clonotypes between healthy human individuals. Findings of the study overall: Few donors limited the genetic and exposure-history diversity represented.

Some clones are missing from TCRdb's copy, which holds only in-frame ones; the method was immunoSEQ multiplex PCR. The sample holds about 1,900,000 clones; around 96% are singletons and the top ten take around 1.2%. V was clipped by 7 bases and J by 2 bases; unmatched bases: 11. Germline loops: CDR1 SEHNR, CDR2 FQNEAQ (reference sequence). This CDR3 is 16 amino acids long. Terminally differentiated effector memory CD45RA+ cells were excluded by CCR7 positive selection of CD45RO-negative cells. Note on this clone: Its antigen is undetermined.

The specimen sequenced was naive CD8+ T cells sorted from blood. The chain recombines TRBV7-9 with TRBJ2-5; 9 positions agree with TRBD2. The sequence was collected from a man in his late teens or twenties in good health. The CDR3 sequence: CASTQRASGIQETQYF. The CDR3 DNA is TGTGCCAGCACCCAAAGGGCTAGCGGGATTCAAGAGACCCAGTACTTC.